These 26 T cell receptor beta chains were all obtained from the same sample, sequenced in a study of blood T cell repertoires in COVID-19. The assay was immunoSEQ multiplex PCR, and TCRdb's table has in-frame clones only and misses some. In the table there are 100,000 to 120,000 clones, approximately 79% of which are singletons. Sequenced input: peripheral blood. The receptors derive from an elderly woman with active or convalescent COVID-19.

The rearrangement links TRBV25-1 to TRBJ1-1; possible D gene TRBD1, 5 bases. This CDR3 contains 15 residues. The ends were cut back, 1 base at V and 1 base at J, with 10 bases in the middle. CDR1 is MGHDK and CDR2 is SYGVNS in the germline V gene. This CDR3 reads CASSESGEGNTEAFF. CDR3 coding DNA: TGTGCCAGCAGTGAATCGGGGGAGGGGAACACTGAAGCTTTCTTT.

This chain links TRBV7-9 with TRBJ2-1; 9 nucleotides agree with TRBD2. Germline CDR1 and CDR2: SEHNR and FQNEAQ (reference sequence). The CDR3 spans 15 residues. Losses at the gene ends were 1 base for V and 10 bases for J; bases not matched to a gene: 8. CDR3 coding DNA: TGTGCCAGCAGCTTAGTTCTGACTAGCGGTACGGAGCAGTTCTTC. Encoded protein: CASSLVLTSGTEQFF.

This chain connects TRBV4-3 to TRBJ2-7, with 9 bases fitting TRBD1. The CDR3 runs 15 residues. CDR1 and CDR2 (germline): LGHNA, YSLEER. J was trimmed by 5 bases and V by 6 bases; bases with no gene match: 11. The DNA for the CDR3 is TGCGCCAGCAGTCTCAATCTCCGGGACAGGGACGAGCAGTACTTC. It encodes CASSLNLRDRDEQYF.

The chain uses TRBV5-6 and TRBJ2-7; TRBD2 matches 9 bases. Trimming cost V 1 base and J 2 bases; bases outside gene matches: 16. The CDR3 is made up of 19 amino acids. Per germline, CDR1 SGHDT and CDR2 YYEEEE. CDR3 residues: CASSLRSGRLAGIPYEQYF. In nucleotides, the CDR3 is TGTGCCAGCAGCTTGAGGTCCGGGCGTCTAGCGGGAATCCCCTACGAGCAGTACTTC.

CDR3 nucleotide sequence: TGTGCCAGCAGCTTAGCCCGGGATTCGAACACTGAAGCTTTCTTT. Translation: CASSLARDSNTEAFF. The chain employs TRBV7-9 and TRBJ1-1, with D unresolved. Germline V CDR1 and CDR2: SEHNR, FQNEAQ (reference sequence). This CDR3 is 15 amino acids long. V was cut by 0 bases and J by 1 base, with 9 bases left in between.

The chain uses TRBV2 and TRBJ2-5; perhaps TRBD1 as D (5 bases). Germline-derived CDR1 and CDR2 are SNHLY and FYNNEI. Between the trimmed V and J ends, which lost 4 bases and 3 bases, there was a span of 12 bases. The CDR3 runs 14 residues. CDR3 loop: CASSGVSREETQYF. CDR3 bases: TGTGCCAGCAGTGGGGTTAGCAGGGAAGAGACCCAGTACTTC.

The gene calls are TRBV11-3 and TRBJ2-3, with TRBD2 identical over 11 bases. The CDR3 is 15 residues long. Germline loops: CDR1 SGHNT, CDR2 YENEEA. V was clipped by 5 bases and J by 6 bases; unmatched bases: 7. The CDR3 sequence is CASSHPLAGEDTQYF. The CDR3 bases are TGTGCCAGCAGCCACCCACTAGCGGGAGAGGATACGCAGTATTTT. Together with reference TRBV11-3 and TRBJ2-3, the CDR3 gives the full variable domain: EAGVVQSPRYKIIEKKQPVAFWCNPISGHNTLYWYLQNLGQGPELLIRYENEEAVDDSQLPKDRFSAERLKGVDSTLKIQPAELGDSAVYLCASSHPLAGEDTQYFGPGTRLTVL.

Ten or more counts support this clone. The DNA of the CDR3 is TGTGCCAGCAGCGTAGGGCAAGCGGGAGAGACCCAGTACTTC. Amino acid sequence: CASSVGQAGETQYF. The rearrangement joins TRBV9 to TRBJ2-5; the D gene is possibly TRBD2 (6 bases). The CDR3 totals 14 residues. V shed 0 bases and J shed 4 bases, with 10 bases lying between them. Germline lookup yields CDR1 SGDLS and CDR2 YYNGEE.

The J gene is TRBJ1-3, the V gene TRBV5-1, with unresolved D. This CDR3 has 14 amino acids. The V gene lost 4 bases and the J gene lost 0 bases, with 8 bases spanning the gap. From germline, CDR1 is SGHRS and CDR2 YFSETQ. The CDR3 sequence: CASSIGSSGNTIYF. DNA of the CDR3: TGCGCCAGCAGCATAGGGAGCTCTGGAAACACCATATATTTT. The full variable domain, in which reference TRBV5-1 and TRBJ1-3 provide the parts outside the CDR3, is KAGVTQTPRYLIKTRGQQVTLSCSPISGHRSVSWYQQTPGQGLQFLFEYFSETQRNKGNFPGRFSGRQFSNSRSEMNVSTLELGDSALYLCASSIGSSGNTIYFGEGSWLTVV.

V gene TRBV7-2 combines with J gene TRBJ1-5, with 9 bases lining up with TRBD1. J lost 4 bases, V lost 0 bases, and 4 bases had no gene match. CDR3 size: 16 residues. Germline CDR1 reads SGHTA; CDR2 reads FQGNSA. The CDR3 DNA reads TGTGCCAGCAGCTTAGCAGGGACAGGGTGGAATCAGCCCCAGCATTTT. It translates to CASSLAGTGWNQPQHF.

This chain connects TRBV6-5 to TRBJ2-5, with D possibly TRBD1 on 5 matching bases. The CDR3 has 15 amino acids. The V end was cut by 2 bases, the J end by 0 bases, with 10 bases between. Germline CDR1 MNHEY, CDR2 SVGAGI. The CDR3 sequence: CASSYITGNQETQYF. CDR3 nucleotides: TGTGCCAGCAGTTACATCACAGGAAACCAAGAGACCCAGTACTTC.

The J gene is TRBJ1-2, the V gene TRBV3-1 (or the pseudogene TRBV3-2); TRBD1 is a possible D gene (6 bases). Per germline, CDR1 LGHDT and CDR2 YNNKEL (reference sequence). The V and J ends lost 4 bases and 7 bases respectively, with 16 bases between them. The CDR3 sequence is 14 residues long. The CDR3 reads CASSLTGRELGYTF. CDR3 sequence (DNA): TGTGCCAGCAGCCTAACAGGGAGAGAGCTTGGCTACACCTTC.

The chain employs TRBV5-1 and TRBJ2-1, with 7 bases matching TRBD2. The trim removed 2 bases at V and 0 bases at J, leaving 8 bases unmatched. CDR1 is SGHRS, CDR2 YFSETQ, per germline. CDR3 length: 17 amino acids. The CDR3 here is CASSLQAGRSSYNEQFF. The CDR3 nucleotides are TGCGCCAGCAGCTTACAAGCGGGAAGGAGCTCCTACAATGAGCAGTTCTTC. The complete variable domain, with remaining parts taken from reference TRBV5-1 and TRBJ2-1, reads KAGVTQTPRYLIKTRGQQVTLSCSPISGHRSVSWYQQTPGQGLQFLFEYFSETQRNKGNFPGRFSGRQFSNSRSEMNVSTLELGDSALYLCASSLQAGRSSYNEQFFGPGTRLTVL.

This clone appeared once. The chain is built from TRBV28 and TRBJ2-5; D not resolved. Germline V lookup: CDR1 MDHEN, CDR2 SYDVKM. The V end lost 3 bases, the J end lost 5 bases, and 4 bases lay between the germline ends. This CDR3 has 11 residues. The CDR3 bases are TGTGCCAGCAGTTTCTTGGAGACCCAGTACTTC. This gives the protein CASSFLETQYF.

The CDR3 nucleotides are TGTGCCTGGAGTGTACGCACAGGGGGGTTCTTTAACACAGATACGCAGTATTTT. Translated, it gives CAWSVRTGGFFNTDTQYF. The chain uses TRBV30 and TRBJ2-3, with TRBD1 matching over 8 bases. The CDR3 contains 18 residues. Looked up from germline, CDR1 is GTSNPN and CDR2 is SVGIG (reference sequence). V shed 0 bases and J 2 bases; nucleotides not matched to a gene: 13.

The chain couples TRBV2 to TRBJ1-2; D is undetermined. Trimming pared 2 bases from V and 5 bases from J, leaving 9 bases between. Germline V gene data show CDR1 as SNHLY and CDR2 as FYNNEI. The CDR3 has 13 amino acids. The CDR3 DNA reads TGTGCCAGCAGTGAAAATACAGAATATGGCTACACCTTC. Its protein is CASSENTEYGYTF.

The genes are TRBV5-6 and TRBJ1-5; 7 positions agree with TRBD1. The length of the CDR3 is 16 residues. Germline V lookup: CDR1 SGHDT, CDR2 YYEEEE. The junction had 16 bases not matched to a gene; V was cut back by 4 bases and J by 9 bases. CDR3 nucleotides: TGTGCCAGCAGCCGGTGGCAGGGGGGCCCAGGGCGGCCCCAGCATTTT. It yields the protein CASSRWQGGPGRPQHF. The full variable domain, with the rest looked up from reference TRBV5-6 and TRBJ1-5, is DAGVTQSPTHLIKTRGQQVTLRCSPKSGHDTVSWYQQALGQGPQFIFQYYEEEERQRGNFPDRFSGHQFPNYSSELNVNALLLGDSALYLCASSRWQGGPGRPQHFGDGTRLSIL.

The chain couples TRBV27 to TRBJ2-1; TRBD2 matches at 14 bases. Germline values: CDR1 MNHEY, CDR2 SMNVEV (reference sequence). The CDR3 loop spans 16 amino acids. After removal of 4 bases from V and 9 bases from J, the junction contained 8 bases not matched to a gene. The DNA of the CDR3 is TGTGCCAGCAGTTCGGGACTAGCGGGAGCCCCGGGTGAGCAGTTCTTC. The encoded protein is CASSSGLAGAPGEQFF.

This chain links TRBV18 with TRBJ1-4, with unresolved D. CDR3 length: 15 residues. V dropped 4 bases and J dropped 0 bases, with 9 bases sitting between them. Germline CDR1 and CDR2: KGHSH and LQKENI. CDR3 in amino acids: CASSLRVATNEKLFF. DNA for the CDR3: TGTGCCAGCTCACTACGGGTCGCAACTAATGAAAAACTGTTTTTT.

This chain links TRBV27 with TRBJ2-7, with 7 bases aligning to TRBD2. This CDR3 is 15 amino acids long. The V segment lost 3 bases and the J segment 5 bases; nucleotides outside the gene matches: 10. CDR1 is MNHEY and CDR2 is SMNVEV in the germline V gene (reference sequence). As DNA, the CDR3 is TGTGCCAGCAGTTTCTCGGCGGGAGCTTATGACGAGCAGTACTTC. This gives the protein CASSFSAGAYDEQYF.

The chain has TRBV4-3 and TRBJ1-4; no clear D gene. V gave up 1 base and J gave up 8 bases, with 8 bases separating them. This CDR3 has 13 amino acids. Germline assignment: CDR1 LGHNA and CDR2 YSLEER. CDR3 DNA sequence: TGCGCCAGCAGCCAAGTGTTTCAGGAAAAACTGTTTTTT. Its protein is CASSQVFQEKLFF.

In DNA, the CDR3 is TGCGCCAGCAGCTTGGGGGCAGCTGGGTATGAGCAGTTCTTC. Protein sequence: CASSLGAAGYEQFF. V and J are TRBV5-1 and TRBJ2-1; no firm D call. This CDR3 is built from 14 residues. Germline V gene lookup returns CDR1 SGHRS and CDR2 YFSETQ. V was clipped by 0 bases and J by 8 bases, with 12 bases between them.

On this clone itself: One end of the junction fails to match germline, which may point to a read error. J is TRBJ2-7 and V is TRBV7-6; 16 positions match TRBD2. The CDR3 totals 14 residues. Germline lookup yields CDR1 SGHVS and CDR2 FNYEAQ. The CDR3 nucleotides read TGTGCCAGCAGCTCGGGGACTAGCGGGAGGGCCCCCCACTTC. It translates to CASSSGTSGRAPHF.

The rearrangement uses TRBV6-6 and TRBJ1-6, with D hard to call. Trimming shortened V by 6 bases and J by 8 bases, and 5 bases separated the two germline ends. CDR1 and CDR2 from the germline V gene are MNHNY and SVGAGI (reference sequence). The CDR3 has 11 residues. CDR3: CASSRDSPLHF. The CDR3 region has the DNA TGTGCCAGCAGCCGGGATTCACCCCTCCACTTT.

This sequence joins TRBV7-9 and TRBJ2-1; D is undetermined. V was trimmed by 0 bases and J by 1 base, leaving 10 bases between them. The CDR3 is made up of 16 amino acids. The V gene's germline CDR1 is SEHNR and CDR2 FQNEAQ (reference sequence). This CDR3 reads CASSLAAASSYNEQFF. The DNA for the CDR3 is TGTGCCAGCAGCTTAGCGGCGGCAAGTTCCTACAATGAGCAGTTCTTC.

V and J are TRBV21-1 and TRBJ2-5; the D call in the table, TRBD2, was not verified against the DNA. TRBV21-1 is a recognized pseudogene. The CDR3 runs to 18 residues. The CDR3 reads CASSKGPLARSTQETQYF. The CDR3 DNA sequence: TGTGCCAGCAGCAAAGGGCCCTTGGCTAGATCCACCCAAGAGACCCAGTACTTC.